This TCR beta chain was obtained from a study of identical twins. In this sample, this clonotype turned up many times. The antigen is unknown. Study results and limitations: A cross-sectional statistical analysis, not follow-up of the same donors, supported the conclusions. Out-of-frame alpha sequences shared between twins exhibited an excess of low generation probability.

Unmatched junction bases numbered 6, after V lost 5 bases and J lost 1 base. This CDR3 has 16 residues. CDR1 SGHTA and CDR2 FQGNSA come from the germline V gene. After template switching added a universal primer site, the resulting cDNA carried unique molecular identifiers. TCRdb analysed the 5' RACE reads with MiXCR anew, one entry per CDR3 protein. Of about 660,000 distinct CDR3 sequences listed, over 8.5% were seen once; the top ten hold around 0.95%. These same data were also listed under a study on yellow fever vaccine responses in identical twins.

This TCR came from a woman in her late teens or twenties in good health. Input material: PBMCs. The J gene is TRBJ1-5, the V gene TRBV7-2, with 9 bases matching TRBD1. CDR3 in amino acids: CASSTGTGSSNQPQHF. Written as DNA, the CDR3 is TGTGCCAGCAGCACCGGGACAGGGTCCAGCAATCAGCCCCAGCATTTT.